Given below is one T cell receptor (beta chain) in context. Trimming removed 6 bases from V and 7 bases from J, with 10 bases in between. Per the germline V gene, CDR1 is SNHLY and CDR2 is FYNNEI. The CDR3 has 12 residues. Per the original methods: Reference gene primer amplification gave estimated nucleated cell counts. The repertoire was sequenced with immunoSEQ multiplex PCR; TCRdb's copy has only in-frame clones and lacks some. The D gene and trimming were derived from the DNA, and the V and J assignments and clone size from that table. The data contain around 250,000 clones, around 80% of them seen just once; the ten biggest clones take up about 5.7%. This sample is part of a study of blood T cell repertoires in COVID-19. Turning to the study itself: Whether acute or convalescent, the COVID-19 samples came from the United States, Italy and Spain. PBMCs, B-cell-depleted T cells, or T cells provided the cDNA or gDNA that made up the material.

The sequenced sample was peripheral blood. The V and J genes are TRBV2 and TRBJ1-5; D unclear. The TCR comes from a man at least 80 years old with acute or convalescent COVID-19. CDR3 in DNA: TGTGCCAGCAGGGAGGCCGGACAGCCCCAGCATTTT. Its translation: CASREAGQPQHF.